These 5 T cell receptor beta chains came from one sample sequenced in a study of blood T cell repertoires in COVID-19. Assay: immunoSEQ multiplex PCR; the TCRdb copy retains only in-frame clones and omits some. The repertoire holds tens of thousands of clones, with 80% to 90% as singletons. Sequences were obtained from peripheral blood. Receptors originate from a man between 60 and 75 years old with acute or convalescent COVID-19.

The rearrangement uses TRBV27 and TRBJ1-5; 9 bases fit TRBD1. The junction had 9 bases not matched to a gene; V was cut back by 2 bases and J by 7 bases. Germline CDR1 and CDR2: MNHEY and SMNVEV (reference sequence). The CDR3 runs to 16 residues. DNA for the CDR3: TGTGCCAGCAGTTTAACCCCGGGACAGGGTTACCAGCCCCAGCATTTT. As protein: CASSLTPGQGYQPQHF.

This clone was counted once. The chain couples TRBV5-1 to TRBJ1-1, with TRBD1 as a possible D gene (6 bases). The germline CDR1 and CDR2 sequences are SGHRS and YFSETQ. The length of the CDR3 is 15 residues. V shed 4 bases and J shed 4 bases, with 17 bases lying between them. CDR3 residues: CASSPLTTGLTEAFF. In DNA, the CDR3 is TGCGCCAGCAGCCCCTTAACGACAGGCCTCACTGAAGCTTTCTTT.

This clone was seen just once. The chain carries TRBV6-6 and TRBJ1-1; D not certain. The CDR3 runs to 14 residues. The germline gives CDR1 MNHNY, CDR2 SVGAGI (reference sequence). V shed 4 bases and J shed 3 bases, with 12 bases lying between them. The CDR3: CASSSGSSHTEAFF. CDR3 nucleotides: TGTGCCAGCAGTTCGGGGAGTTCGCACACTGAAGCTTTCTTT.

The rearrangement links TRBV27 to TRBJ1-5; 7 bases are a match to TRBD1. Germline V gene sequence: CDR1 MNHEY, CDR2 SMNVEV (reference sequence). V shed 3 bases, J shed 6 bases, and the junction held 8 bases outside the gene matches. This CDR3 has 15 amino acids. The CDR3 nucleotides are TGTGCCAGCAGTTTTGAGGGCCAGGGGGGTCAGCCCCAGCATTTT. This codes for CASSFEGQGGQPQHF.

The chain is built from TRBV2 and TRBJ2-3; maybe TRBD2 (6 bases). Trimming removed 3 bases from V and 6 bases from J, with 13 bases in between. CDR3 size: 14 residues. Germline CDR1 is SNHLY and CDR2 is FYNNEI. CDR3 nucleotides: TGTGCCAGCAGTGAGGAGGGGATCGGTGATACGCAGTATTTT. Amino acids: CASSEEGIGDTQYF.